This T cell receptor (beta chain) was recovered during a study of shared clonotypes between healthy human individuals (dated by TCRdb to 2018 to 2021). With respect to the entire study: Three men and a couple of women, aged 18 to 49 years, made up the cohort. For each donor, CD4 naive and CD4 memory were each run on three plates, CD8 naive on two plates, and CD8 memory on one plate. To estimate repertoire size and how much clonotype sharing occurs between individuals, the study deeply sequenced the blood TCR repertoires of about five healthy adults. To increase sequencing depth and limit assay-specific biases, TCR repertoire library preparation and sequencing were carried out by different laboratories using diverse techniques. Each donor's leukapheresis produced roughly between roughly 0.94 and 9.5 billion PBMCs.

Paper-wide results and their limitations: Compared with non-shared clonotypes, clonotypes shared by all four sorted-subset donors had higher generation probabilities. The small number of donors limited the genetic and exposure-history diversity represented. Across a few donors, approximately 4.9% of naive CD4, approximately 3.6% of naive CD8, approximately 2.5% of memory CD4, and 0.4% of memory CD8 clonotypes were shared. Larger estimated clonotype richness was generally found for naive subsets than for memory subsets. Pairwise subsampling led to the expectation that sequencing depth would affect the degree of clonotype sharing among donors. Sampling was restricted to blood, and TCR repertoires in tissues likely differ from the TCR repertoires found in blood. Rarefaction of sorted-subset datasets indicated incomplete sequencing despite the large sequencing depth.

Using the deep immunoSEQ assay, TCR CDR3 regions were amplified from genomic DNA by multiplex PCR. Extracted genomic DNA from each cell subset was spread evenly across all wells of several immunoSEQ 96-well plates, with each plate serving as a replicate. Each replicate PCR for sorted subsets received 200 ng genomic DNA, equal to around 32,000 T cell genomes. The purified libraries were quantified using a Qubit 3.0 fluorometer, sized with a Bioanalyzer 2100, and then quantified again using the KAPA Library Quantification kit. A separate single-read 150-cycle Illumina NextSeq 550 flow cell was used to sequence each immunoSEQ 96-well plate. On the authors' methods: Because only junctional sequences without quality scores were contained in the immunoSEQ output, filtering matching that applied to full-length reads could not be performed. To assign V/J genes and CDR3, sequences were annotated using PyIR, a Python wrapper for IgBLAST v1.9, with IMGT germline references. Any read was removed if the V/J assignment was weak (E-value above 1e-6), the CDR3 was missing, or the read contained stop codons, out-of-frame junctions, or ambiguous translated residues. V3J clonotypes were defined as sequences sharing an identical inferred V gene, J gene, and CDR3 amino acid sequence. The percentage overlap between two repertoires was calculated by dividing the number of shared unique clonotypes by the size of the smaller repertoire. Three approaches were used to assess repertoire richness: RTK rarefaction, the Chao1 estimator, and Recon v2.1 estimates of unobserved clonotypes. Generation probabilities for all TCRbeta clonotypes obtained by the gDNA method from a handful of donors were computed using OLGA. What TCRdb holds here is the immuneACCESS table cut down to in-frame rearrangements. Part of the clones is not present; checked against another copy, under half of the missing clones reflect an unresolved V gene, and the others are unexplained. V and J calls and clone size follow that table, whereas D and trimming were derived from the DNA. The sample table lists about 2 million clones, about 94% of them with a count of one. The ten top clones hold around 1% of the sample.

CD8 naive samples were obtained by positive selection for CCR7 among CD45RO-negative cells, yielding a CD45RA+CCR7+ population from which TemRA cells were excluded. Healthy HIV-negative adults with no recently reported acute infections or vaccinations were included as donors. Only Caucasian adults living in Nashville, Tennessee, USA were represented among the donors. Blood was obtained by leukapheresis, after which PBMCs were separated by Ficoll-Histopaque density gradient centrifugation and cryopreserved in liquid nitrogen vapor phase. Analytical flow cytometry was used to check the purity and quantity of each magnetically sorted T cell population. Each sorted fraction had its genomic DNA isolated and then quantified by UV absorbance on a Nanodrop 2000c. Points on this clone: Its antigen has not been determined. Base qualities are not recorded, but no much larger clone differs from it by a single base. Other DNA sequences in this specimen translate into the identical CDR3.

Between the V and J ends, shortened by 2 bases and 4 bases respectively, the junction contains 6 bases. The CDR3, cysteine through phenylalanine, is 12 amino acids long. Only the CDR3 part of the read is kept: 36 bases, read in frame from the first base. As encoded in the germline V gene, CDR1 is KGHSH while CDR2 is LQKENI. Sequences were obtained from naive CD8+ T cells sorted from blood. According to the study, the label for this sample's cell subset or site signals: CD45RA+CCR7+. The chain is assembled from TRBV18 and TRBJ2-7; TRBD1 could be the D gene, as 5 bases match. The receptor was isolated from a man younger than 35 in good health. The DNA sequence is as follows: TGTGCCAGCTCACCAGGGGCGTACGAGCAGTACTTC. Its protein reads: CASSPGAYEQYF.